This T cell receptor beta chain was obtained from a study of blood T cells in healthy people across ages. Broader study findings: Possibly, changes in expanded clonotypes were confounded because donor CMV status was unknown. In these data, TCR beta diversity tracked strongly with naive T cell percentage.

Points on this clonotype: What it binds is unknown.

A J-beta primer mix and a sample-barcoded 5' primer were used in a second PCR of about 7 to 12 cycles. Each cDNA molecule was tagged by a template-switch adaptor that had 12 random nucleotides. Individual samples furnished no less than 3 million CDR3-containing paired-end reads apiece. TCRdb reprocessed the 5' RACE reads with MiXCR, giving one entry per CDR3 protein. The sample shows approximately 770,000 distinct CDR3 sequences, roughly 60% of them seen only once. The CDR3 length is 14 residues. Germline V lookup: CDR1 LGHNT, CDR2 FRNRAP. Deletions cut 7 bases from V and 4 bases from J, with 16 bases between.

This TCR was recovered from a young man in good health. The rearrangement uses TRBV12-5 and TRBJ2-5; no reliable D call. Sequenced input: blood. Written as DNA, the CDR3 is TGTGCTAGTGCCATCCCGAATATCTTAGAGACCCAGTACTTC. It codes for CASAIPNILETQYF.